Reported below is one T cell receptor (beta chain). These data come from a study of blood T cell repertoires in COVID-19. Background on the study: Collection of acute and convalescent COVID-19 samples took place in the United States, Italy and Spain. Sample material is recorded as cDNA or gDNA derived from T cells, B-cell-depleted T cells, or PBMCs.

The authors' processing: It was from reference gene primer amplification that nucleated cell counts were estimated. Sequenced by immunoSEQ multiplex PCR; TCRdb stores in-frame clones only, minus some. From that table come the V and J calls and clone size; the DNA was used to work out D and trimming. The sample carries more than 250,000 clones, about nine tenths recorded once. The clonotype comes from a man between 45 and 60 years old with active or convalescent COVID-19. What was sequenced was peripheral blood.

This chain's CDR3 is CASSAGAPPEKLFF. The CDR3 DNA follows: TGTGCCAGCTCAGCGGGGGCGCCCCCCGAAAAACTGTTTTTT. The chain combines TRBV18 with TRBJ1-4, with D tentatively TRBD1 (6 bases). CDR1 is KGHSH and CDR2 is LQKENI in the germline V gene. Trimming removed 5 bases from V and 8 bases from J, with 15 bases in between. This CDR3 comprises 14 residues.